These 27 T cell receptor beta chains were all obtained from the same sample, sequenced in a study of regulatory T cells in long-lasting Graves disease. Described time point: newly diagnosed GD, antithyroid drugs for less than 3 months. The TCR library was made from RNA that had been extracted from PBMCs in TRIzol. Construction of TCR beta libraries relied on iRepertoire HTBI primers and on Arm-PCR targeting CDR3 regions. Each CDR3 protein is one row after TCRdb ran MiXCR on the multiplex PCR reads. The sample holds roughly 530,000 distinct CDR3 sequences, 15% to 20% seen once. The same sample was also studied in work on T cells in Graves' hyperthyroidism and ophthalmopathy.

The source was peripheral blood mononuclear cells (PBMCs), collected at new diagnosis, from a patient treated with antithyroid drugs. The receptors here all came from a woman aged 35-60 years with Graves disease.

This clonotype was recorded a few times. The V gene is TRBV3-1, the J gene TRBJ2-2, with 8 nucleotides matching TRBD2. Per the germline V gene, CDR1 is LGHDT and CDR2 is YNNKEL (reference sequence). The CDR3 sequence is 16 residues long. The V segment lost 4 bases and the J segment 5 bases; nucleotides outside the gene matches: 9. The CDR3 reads CASSPPRGGRTGELFF. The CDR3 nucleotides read TGTGCCAGCAGCCCGCCCCGCGGGGGGCGAACCGGGGAGCTGTTTTTT.

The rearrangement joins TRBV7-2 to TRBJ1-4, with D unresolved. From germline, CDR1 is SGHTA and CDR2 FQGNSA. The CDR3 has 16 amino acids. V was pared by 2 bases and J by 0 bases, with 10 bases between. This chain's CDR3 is CASSLSGIATNEKLFF. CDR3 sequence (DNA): TGTGCCAGCAGCTTATCGGGAATTGCAACTAATGAAAAACTGTTTTTT.

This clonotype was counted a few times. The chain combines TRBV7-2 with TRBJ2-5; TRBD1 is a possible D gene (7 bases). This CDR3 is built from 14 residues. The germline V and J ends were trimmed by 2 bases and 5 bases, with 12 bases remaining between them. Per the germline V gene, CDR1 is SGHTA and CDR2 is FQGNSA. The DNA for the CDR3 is TGTGCCAGCAGCTTACAGGGGGGCCGGGAGACCCAGTACTTC. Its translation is CASSLQGGRETQYF.

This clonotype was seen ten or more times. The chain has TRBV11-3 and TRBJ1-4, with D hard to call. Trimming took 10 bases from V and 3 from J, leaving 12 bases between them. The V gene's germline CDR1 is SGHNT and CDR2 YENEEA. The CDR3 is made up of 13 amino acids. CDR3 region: CATRRTPNEKLFF. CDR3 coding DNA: TGTGCCACACGACGGACTCCTAATGAAAAACTGTTTTTT.

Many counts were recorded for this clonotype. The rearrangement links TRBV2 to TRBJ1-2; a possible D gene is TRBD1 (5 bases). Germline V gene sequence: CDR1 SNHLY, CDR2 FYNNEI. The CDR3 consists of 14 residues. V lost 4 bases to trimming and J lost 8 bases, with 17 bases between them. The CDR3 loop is CASSASQGPEGYTF. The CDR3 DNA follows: TGTGCCAGCAGTGCCAGCCAGGGACCGGAGGGCTACACCTTC.

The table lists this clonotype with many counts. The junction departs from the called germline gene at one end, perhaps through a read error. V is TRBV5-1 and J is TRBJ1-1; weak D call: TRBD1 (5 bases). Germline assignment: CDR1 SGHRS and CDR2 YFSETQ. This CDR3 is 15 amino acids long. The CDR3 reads CASSLAGGGNTEAFF. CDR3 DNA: TGTGCCAGCAGCTTAGCTGGGGGGGGGAACACTGAAGCTTTCTTT. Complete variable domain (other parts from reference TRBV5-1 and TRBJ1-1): KAGVTQTPRYLIKTRGQQVTLSCSPISGHRSVSWYQQTPGQGLQFLFEYFSETQRNKGNFPGRFSGRQFSNSRSEMNVSTLELGDSALYLCASSLAGGGNTEAFFGQGTRLTVV.

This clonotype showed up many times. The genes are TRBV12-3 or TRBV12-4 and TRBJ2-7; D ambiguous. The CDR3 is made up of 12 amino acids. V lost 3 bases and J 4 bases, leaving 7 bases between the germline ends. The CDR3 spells CASSFNFYEQYF. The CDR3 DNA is TGTGCCAGCAGTTTTAACTTTTACGAGCAGTACTTC.

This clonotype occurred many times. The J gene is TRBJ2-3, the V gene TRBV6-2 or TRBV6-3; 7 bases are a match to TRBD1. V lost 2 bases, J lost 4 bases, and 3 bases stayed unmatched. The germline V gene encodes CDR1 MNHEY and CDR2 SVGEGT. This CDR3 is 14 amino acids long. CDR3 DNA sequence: TGTGCCAGCAGTTACCCCGACAGGGCAGATACGCAGTATTTT. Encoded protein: CASSYPDRADTQYF.

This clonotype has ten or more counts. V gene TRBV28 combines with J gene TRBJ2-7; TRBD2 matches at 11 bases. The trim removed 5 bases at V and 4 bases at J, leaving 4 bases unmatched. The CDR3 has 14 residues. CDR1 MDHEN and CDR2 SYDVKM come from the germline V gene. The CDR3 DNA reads TGTGCCAGCAGTCTAGCGGGGGGCGGGTACGAGCAGTACTTC. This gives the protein CASSLAGGGYEQYF.

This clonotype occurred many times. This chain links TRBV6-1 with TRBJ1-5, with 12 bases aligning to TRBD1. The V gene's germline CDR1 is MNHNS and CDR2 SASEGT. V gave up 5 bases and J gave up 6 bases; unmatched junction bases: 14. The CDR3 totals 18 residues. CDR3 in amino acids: CASSPGTGGASVSQPQHF. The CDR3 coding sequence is TGTGCCAGCAGTCCCGGGACAGGGGGCGCTTCCGTATCTCAGCCCCAGCATTTT.

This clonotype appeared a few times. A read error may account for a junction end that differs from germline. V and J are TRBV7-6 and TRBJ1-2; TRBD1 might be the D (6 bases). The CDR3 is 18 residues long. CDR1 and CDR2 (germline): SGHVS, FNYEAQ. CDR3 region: CASSPQPDGQPVHYSYTF. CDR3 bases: TGTGCCAGCAGCCCCCAACCGGACGGACAGCCGGTCCACTATAGCTACACCTTC.

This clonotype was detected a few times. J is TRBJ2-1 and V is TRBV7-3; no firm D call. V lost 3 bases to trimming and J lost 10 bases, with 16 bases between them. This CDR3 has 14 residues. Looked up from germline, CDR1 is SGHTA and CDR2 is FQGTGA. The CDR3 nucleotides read TGTGCCAGCAGCTTCTCACCTGGAGCACCCGAGCAGTTCTTC. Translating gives CASSFSPGAPEQFF.

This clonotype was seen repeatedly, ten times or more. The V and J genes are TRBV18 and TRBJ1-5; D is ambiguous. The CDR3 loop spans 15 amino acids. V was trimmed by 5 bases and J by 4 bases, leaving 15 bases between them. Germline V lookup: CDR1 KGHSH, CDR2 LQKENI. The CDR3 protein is CASSVADDGNQPQHF. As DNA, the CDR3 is TGTGCCAGCTCAGTAGCGGACGATGGGAATCAGCCCCAGCATTTT.

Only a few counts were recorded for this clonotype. CDR3 protein: CASSAVAFSSRDTQYF. The CDR3 region has the DNA TGTGCCAGCAGCGCGGTCGCATTTAGTAGCAGGGATACGCAGTATTTT. The V call is TRBV9, the J call TRBJ2-3; D is unresolved. Germline V CDR1 and CDR2: SGDLS, YYNGEE. This CDR3 spans 16 amino acids. V dropped 3 bases and J dropped 6 bases, with 20 bases sitting between them.

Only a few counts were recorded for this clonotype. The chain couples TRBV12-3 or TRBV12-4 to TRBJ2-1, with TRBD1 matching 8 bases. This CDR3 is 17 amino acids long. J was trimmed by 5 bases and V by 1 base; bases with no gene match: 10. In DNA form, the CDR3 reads TGTGCCAGCAGTTTAGATTCGTTTCAGGGGGCTGACAATGAGCAGTTCTTC. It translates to CASSLDSFQGADNEQFF.

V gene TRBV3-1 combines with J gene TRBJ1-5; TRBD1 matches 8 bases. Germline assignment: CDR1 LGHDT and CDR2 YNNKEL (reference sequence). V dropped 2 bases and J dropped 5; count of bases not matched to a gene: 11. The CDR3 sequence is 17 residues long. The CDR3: CASSQLHPGQGDQPQHF. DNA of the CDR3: TGTGCCAGCAGCCAACTACACCCCGGACAGGGAGATCAGCCCCAGCATTTT. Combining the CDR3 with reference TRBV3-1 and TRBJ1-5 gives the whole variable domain DTAVSQTPKYLVTQMGNDKSIKCEQNLGHDTMYWYKQDSKKFLKIMFSYNNKELIINETVPNRFSPKSPDKAHLNLHINSLELGDSAVYFCASSQLHPGQGDQPQHFGDGTRLSIL.

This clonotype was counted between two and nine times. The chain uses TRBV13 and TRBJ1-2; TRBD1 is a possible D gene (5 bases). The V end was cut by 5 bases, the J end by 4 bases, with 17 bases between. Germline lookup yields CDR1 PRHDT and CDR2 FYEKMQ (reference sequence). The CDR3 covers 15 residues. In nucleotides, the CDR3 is TGTGCCAGCAGCCCCCGACAGAGTTTTGTCTATGGCTACACCTTC. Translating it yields CASSPRQSFVYGYTF.

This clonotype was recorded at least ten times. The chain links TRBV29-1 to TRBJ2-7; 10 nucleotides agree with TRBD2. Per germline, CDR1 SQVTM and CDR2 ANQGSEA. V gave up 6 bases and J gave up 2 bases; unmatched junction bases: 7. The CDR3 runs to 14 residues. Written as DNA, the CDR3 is TGCAGCGTAAATCTAGCGGGGGCGGCCTACGAGCAGTACTTC. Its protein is CSVNLAGAAYEQYF.

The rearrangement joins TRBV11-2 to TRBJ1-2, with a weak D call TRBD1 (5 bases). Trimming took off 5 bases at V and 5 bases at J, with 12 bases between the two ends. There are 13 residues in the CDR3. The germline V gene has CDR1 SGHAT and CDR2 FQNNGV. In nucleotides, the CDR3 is TGTGCCAGCAGCATAAACCCAGGGTATGGCTACACCTTC. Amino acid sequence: CASSINPGYGYTF.

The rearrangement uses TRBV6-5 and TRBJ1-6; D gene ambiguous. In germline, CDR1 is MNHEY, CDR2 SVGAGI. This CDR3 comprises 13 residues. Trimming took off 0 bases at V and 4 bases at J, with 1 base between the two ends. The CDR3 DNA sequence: TGTGCCAGCAGTTACTCTTATAATTCACCCCTCCACTTT. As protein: CASSYSYNSPLHF.

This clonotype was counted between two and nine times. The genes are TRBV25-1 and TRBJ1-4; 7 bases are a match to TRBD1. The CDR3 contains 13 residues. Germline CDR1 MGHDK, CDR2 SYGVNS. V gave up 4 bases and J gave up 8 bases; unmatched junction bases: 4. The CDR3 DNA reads TGTGCCAGCAGTGGACAGGGTTACGAAAAACTGTTTTTT. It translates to CASSGQGYEKLFF.

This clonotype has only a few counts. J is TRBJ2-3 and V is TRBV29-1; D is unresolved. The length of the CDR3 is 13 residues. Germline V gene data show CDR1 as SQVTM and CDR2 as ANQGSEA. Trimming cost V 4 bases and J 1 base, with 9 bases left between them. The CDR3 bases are TGCAGCGTTGGTGGAGTTCGCACAGATACGCAGTATTTT. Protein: CSVGGVRTDTQYF.

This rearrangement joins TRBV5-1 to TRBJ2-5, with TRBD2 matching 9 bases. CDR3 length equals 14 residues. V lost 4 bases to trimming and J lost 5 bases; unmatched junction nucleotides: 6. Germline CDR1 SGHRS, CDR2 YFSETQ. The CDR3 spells CASSKRGADETQYF. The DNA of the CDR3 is TGCGCCAGCAGCAAGCGGGGGGCCGACGAGACCCAGTACTTC.

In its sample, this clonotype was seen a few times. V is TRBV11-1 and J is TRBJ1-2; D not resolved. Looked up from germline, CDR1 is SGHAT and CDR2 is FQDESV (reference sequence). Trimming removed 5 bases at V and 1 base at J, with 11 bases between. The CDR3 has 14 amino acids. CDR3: CASSQDNSNYGYTF. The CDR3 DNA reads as TGTGCCAGCAGCCAAGATAACAGTAACTATGGCTACACCTTC. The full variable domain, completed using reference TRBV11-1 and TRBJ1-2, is EAEVAQSPRYKITEKSQAVAFWCDPISGHATLYWYRQILGQGPELLVQFQDESVVDDSQLPKDRFSAERLKGVDSTLKIQPAELGDSAMYLCASSQDNSNYGYTFGSGTRLTVV.

DNA of the CDR3: TGTGCCAACTTGATAGGGACAGGCACCTCCTACGAGCAGTACTTC. Its protein is CANLIGTGTSYEQYF. The chain has TRBV7-3 and TRBJ2-3; 8 bases are a match to TRBD1. The end of the DNA aligns better with TRBJ2-7, so the J call may be wrong. From germline, CDR1 is SGHTA and CDR2 FQGTGA. The CDR3 extends over 15 amino acids.

As DNA, the CDR3 is TGTGCCAGTAGCCCGGGAGATCAAGAGACCCAGTACTTC. Protein: CASSPGDQETQYF. The chain recombines TRBV19 with TRBJ2-5, with D possibly being TRBD2 (6 bases). Per the germline V gene, CDR1 is LNHDA and CDR2 is SQIVND (reference sequence). V shed 6 bases and J shed 2 bases, with 10 bases lying between them. CDR3 length equals 13 residues.

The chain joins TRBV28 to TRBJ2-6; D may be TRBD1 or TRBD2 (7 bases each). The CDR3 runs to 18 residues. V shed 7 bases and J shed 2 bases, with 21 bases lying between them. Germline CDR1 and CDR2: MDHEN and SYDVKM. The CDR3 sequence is CASIGGRGRVAGANVLTF. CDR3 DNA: TGTGCCAGCATAGGGGGGAGGGGGCGAGTGGCTGGGGCCAACGTCCTGACTTTC.